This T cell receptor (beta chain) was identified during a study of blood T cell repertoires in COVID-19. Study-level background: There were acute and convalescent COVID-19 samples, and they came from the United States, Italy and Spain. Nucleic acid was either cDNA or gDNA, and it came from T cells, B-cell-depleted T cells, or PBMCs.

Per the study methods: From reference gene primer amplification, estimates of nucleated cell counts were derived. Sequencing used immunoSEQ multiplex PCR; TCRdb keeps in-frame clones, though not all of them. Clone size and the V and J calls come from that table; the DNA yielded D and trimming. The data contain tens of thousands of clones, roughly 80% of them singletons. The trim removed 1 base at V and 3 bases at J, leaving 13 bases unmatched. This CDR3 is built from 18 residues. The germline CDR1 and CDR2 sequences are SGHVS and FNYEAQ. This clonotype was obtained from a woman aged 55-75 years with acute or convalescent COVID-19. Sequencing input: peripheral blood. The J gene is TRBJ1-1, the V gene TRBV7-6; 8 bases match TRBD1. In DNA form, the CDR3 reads TGTGCCAGCAGCTTAGTCCCCGGACAGGGATGGGGGTACACTGAAGCTTTCTTT. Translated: CASSLVPGQGWGYTEAFF. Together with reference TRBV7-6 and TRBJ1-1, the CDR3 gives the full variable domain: GAGVSQSPRYKVTKRGQDVALRCDPISGHVSLYWYRQALGQGPEFLTYFNYEAQQDKSGLPNDRFSAERPEGSISTLTIQRTEQRDSAMYRCASSLVPGQGWGYTEAFFGQGTRLTVV.